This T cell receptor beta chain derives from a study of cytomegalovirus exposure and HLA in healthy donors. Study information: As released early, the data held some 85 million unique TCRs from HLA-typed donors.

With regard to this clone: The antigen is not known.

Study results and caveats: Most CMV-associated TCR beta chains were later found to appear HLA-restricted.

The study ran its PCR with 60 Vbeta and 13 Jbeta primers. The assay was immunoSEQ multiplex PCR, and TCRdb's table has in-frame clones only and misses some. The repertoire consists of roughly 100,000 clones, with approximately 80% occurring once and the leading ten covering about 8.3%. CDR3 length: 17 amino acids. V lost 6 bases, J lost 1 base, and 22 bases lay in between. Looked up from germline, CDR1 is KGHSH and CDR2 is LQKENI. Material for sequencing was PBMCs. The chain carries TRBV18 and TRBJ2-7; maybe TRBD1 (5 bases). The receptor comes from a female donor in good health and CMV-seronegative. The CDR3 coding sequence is TGTGCCAGCTCGCTACACCCTGCCAGGGAACTTTCCTACGAGCAGTACTTC. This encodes CASSLHPARELSYEQYF.